This T cell receptor beta chain is drawn from a study of cytomegalovirus exposure and HLA in healthy donors. The PCR made use of 60 Vbeta and 13 Jbeta primers. TCRdb keeps only in-frame clones here, not all; method: immunoSEQ multiplex PCR. In the table there are under 250,000 clones, 82% of which are singletons. Per the germline V gene, CDR1 is LNHNV and CDR2 is YYDKDF (reference sequence). The CDR3 runs to 16 residues. V dropped 5 bases and J dropped 2; count of bases not matched to a gene: 9. This clone is a singleton in its sample. This TCR was sampled from a man aged 35 to 55 in good health and CMV-seropositive. The gene calls are TRBV15 and TRBJ2-7; 10 bases are a match to TRBD2. Input material: PBMCs. The CDR3 here is CATSVFSGRTAYEQYF. The DNA of the CDR3 is TGTGCCACCAGCGTCTTTAGCGGGAGGACTGCCTACGAGCAGTACTTC. Full variable domain (outside the CDR3, taken from reference TRBV15 and TRBJ2-7): DAMVIQNPRYQVTQFGKPVTLSCSQTLNHNVMYWYQQKSSQAPKLLFHYYDKDFNNEADTPDNFQSRRPNTSFCFLDIRSPGLGDTAMYLCATSVFSGRTAYEQYFGPGTRLTVT.